What follows are 24 T cell receptor beta chains derived from one specimen sequenced in a study of T cells in Graves' hyperthyroidism and ophthalmopathy. Researchers amplified the TCR beta CDR3 regions from RNA transcripts. Carried out on the TCR CDR3, a first-round RT-PCR used the HTBI primer set. MiXCR was run by TCRdb on the multiplex PCR reads, yielding one entry per CDR3 protein. The table has a few hundred thousand distinct CDR3 sequences, around 45% seen once. Sequenced material: peripheral blood or thyroid tissue (not recorded which). These receptors were taken from an adult woman with Graves' disease, either hyperthyroidism or ophthalmopathy (not recorded which).

The gene calls are TRBV20-1 and TRBJ2-5; the match to TRBD2 covers 14 bases. V dropped 5 bases and J dropped 5; count of bases not matched to a gene: 4. This CDR3 contains 14 residues. Per the germline V gene, CDR1 is DFQATT and CDR2 is SNEGSKA (reference sequence). This CDR3 reads CSAPRTSGRETQYF. In nucleotides, the CDR3 is TGCAGTGCTCCAAGGACTAGCGGGAGGGAGACCCAGTACTTC.

The rearrangement links TRBV20-1 to TRBJ1-4; 7 bases agree with TRBD1. V lost 1 base and J lost 4; bases outside the gene matches: 6. The CDR3 length is 15 residues. Germline loops: CDR1 DFQATT, CDR2 SNEGSKA (reference sequence). DNA of the CDR3: TGCAGTGCTAGAGTCGGGACAGCCCGTAATGAAAAACTGTTTTTT. It translates to CSARVGTARNEKLFF.

The chain joins TRBV24-1 to TRBJ2-7, with D unresolved. Per germline, CDR1 KGHDR and CDR2 SFDVKD. CDR3 length: 14 residues. CDR3 protein: CARDWSRGSDEQYF. CDR3 sequence (DNA): TGTGCTAGAGATTGGTCGAGAGGTTCGGACGAGCAGTACTTC.

The rearrangement links TRBV5-6 to TRBJ1-4; 7 nucleotides align to TRBD1. CDR1 and CDR2 from the germline V gene are SGHDT and YYEEEE. This CDR3 spans 15 amino acids. Trimming took 0 bases from V and 12 from J; bases not matched to a gene: 11. The CDR3 DNA is TGTGCCAGCAGCTTGGGGGGTACAGGGGCATCCCAACTGTTTTTT. Translated: CASSLGGTGASQLFF.

The chain carries TRBV20-1 and TRBJ1-5, with 8 bases matching TRBD1. Unmatched junction bases numbered 20, after V lost 5 bases and J lost 11 bases. The CDR3 loop spans 16 amino acids. Germline V gene sequence: CDR1 DFQATT, CDR2 SNEGSKA (reference sequence). The CDR3 reads CSACNPTGEGEETQHF. The CDR3, as DNA: TGCAGTGCTTGCAACCCGACAGGGGAGGGGGAAGAGACCCAGCATTTT.

V gene TRBV20-1 combines with J gene TRBJ1-6, with 9 bases identical to TRBD1. CDR3 length equals 13 residues. Germline V gene lookup returns CDR1 DFQATT and CDR2 SNEGSKA (reference sequence). Losses at the gene ends were 6 bases for V and 7 bases for J; bases not matched to a gene: 4. Here the CDR3 reads CSAGTGSNSPLHF. The CDR3 DNA sequence: TGCAGTGCCGGGACAGGGTCCAATTCACCCCTCCACTTT.

This clonotype showed up just once. V gene TRBV20-1 combines with J gene TRBJ2-7; no reliable D call. The V end lost 3 bases, the J end lost 7 bases, and 13 bases lay between the germline ends. Germline loops: CDR1 DFQATT, CDR2 SNEGSKA (reference sequence). The CDR3 runs 12 residues. This CDR3 is CSARYNAREQYF. The CDR3 bases are TGCAGTGCTAGGTACAATGCGAGGGAGCAGTACTTC.

The chain joins TRBV10-2 to TRBJ2-7; D is uncertain. CDR1 is WSHSY, CDR2 SAAADI, per germline. The V and J ends lost 3 bases and 2 bases respectively, with 11 bases between them. The CDR3 has 14 amino acids. For the CDR3, the DNA is TGCGCCAGCAGTGAAAGGCCCGAGACCTACGAGCAGTACTTC. It specifies CASSERPETYEQYF.

This clonotype was recorded many times. The chain joins TRBV20-1 to TRBJ1-1; D is possibly TRBD1 (5 bases). Germline V gene data show CDR1 as DFQATT and CDR2 as SNEGSKA (reference sequence). The ends were cut back, 6 bases at V and 10 bases at J, with 15 bases in the middle. The CDR3 contains 11 residues. CDR3 bases: TGCAGTGCAGCTCAGGGAACAGGAGCTTTCTTT. Translating it yields CSAAQGTGAFF.

This rearrangement joins TRBV12-3 or TRBV12-4 to TRBJ2-3; D remains ambiguous. The CDR3 is 14 amino acids. Deletions cut 7 bases from V and 2 bases from J, with 13 bases between. This CDR3 reads CASTYTMNTDTQYF. The CDR3, as DNA: TGTGCCAGCACCTATACCATGAACACAGATACGCAGTATTTT.

This clonotype was found a few times. The chain combines TRBV29-1 with TRBJ2-7; D is undetermined. Germline values: CDR1 SQVTM, CDR2 ANQGSEA. CDR3 length: 11 amino acids. V lost 4 bases and J lost 6, with 10 bases in between. CDR3 residues: CSVVLLLEQYF. The CDR3 DNA reads as TGCAGCGTTGTGCTCTTGCTCGAGCAGTACTTC.

Of note for this clonotype: Because it lacks the conserved phenylalanine or tryptophan at the end, this CDR3 is likely a read error. It is unclear where the CDR3 begins or ends on the DNA, so no DNA is shown, and the CDR3 is as TCRdb lists it. The V call is TRBV2, the J call TRBJ1-3. Germline V gives CDR1 SNHLY, CDR2 FYNNEI. The CDR3 totals 12 residues, both ends included. This chain's CDR3 is CASKVLAGGLDT.

In its sample, this clonotype was seen many times. The chain is built from TRBV13 and TRBJ2-5; D gene ambiguous. The CDR3 runs to 15 residues. V was cut by 0 bases and J by 0 bases, with 8 bases left in between. Looked up from germline, CDR1 is PRHDT and CDR2 is FYEKMQ (reference sequence). The CDR3 nucleotides are TGTGCCAGCAGCTTAGGGGGAAAGGACCAAGAGACCCAGTACTTC. Translated: CASSLGGKDQETQYF.

This clonotype occurred many times. The chain recombines TRBV9 with TRBJ1-1; D not resolved. V lost 3 bases to trimming and J lost 1 base, with 13 bases between them. CDR1 is SGDLS and CDR2 is YYNGEE in the germline V gene. This CDR3 has 15 amino acids. The CDR3 loop reads CASSDLKGANTEAFF. CDR3 sequence (DNA): TGTGCCAGCAGCGACCTTAAGGGTGCGAACACTGAAGCTTTCTTT.

There are many counts of this clonotype. The rearrangement joins TRBV7-9 to TRBJ2-5; D unresolved. The CDR3 is made up of 13 amino acids. Germline V gene sequence: CDR1 SEHNR, CDR2 FQNEAQ (reference sequence). Trimming removed 2 bases from V and 4 bases from J, with 8 bases in between. The CDR3 DNA follows: TGTGCCAGCAGCTTATACCCAACAGAGACCCAGTACTTC. It specifies CASSLYPTETQYF.

This clonotype was counted many times. V is TRBV10-3 and J is TRBJ2-2, with TRBD2 identical over 10 bases. CDR1 and CDR2 (germline): ENHRY, SYGVKD. V lost 6 bases to trimming and J lost 6 bases; unmatched junction nucleotides: 13. CDR3 length equals 17 residues. The CDR3: CAIRLTSGWDGAGELFF. The DNA of the CDR3 is TGTGCCATCAGGCTGACTAGCGGGTGGGACGGCGCCGGGGAGCTGTTTTTT.

This clonotype appeared once. The rearrangement joins TRBV28 to TRBJ2-7; D is tentatively TRBD1 or TRBD2 (5 bases each). Germline assignment: CDR1 MDHEN and CDR2 SYDVKM. Trimming removed 5 bases from V and 5 bases from J, with 13 bases in between. The CDR3 is made up of 13 amino acids. The DNA of the CDR3 is TGTGCCAGCAGTGAGGGGCGCAACCACGAGCAGTACTTC. Its protein is CASSEGRNHEQYF.

This clonotype was observed many times. The J gene is TRBJ1-1, the V gene TRBV6-5; D is perhaps TRBD1 (5 bases). V shed 7 bases and J shed 5 bases, with 20 bases lying between them. This CDR3 has 15 amino acids. Germline-derived CDR1 and CDR2 are MNHEY and SVGAGI. The CDR3 reads CASTPFGGDGTEAFF. In DNA form, the CDR3 reads TGTGCCAGCACCCCCTTCGGGGGAGATGGAACTGAAGCTTTCTTT.

This clonotype was counted ten times or more. The chain uses TRBV20-1 and TRBJ1-1, with unresolved D. The CDR3 is 11 residues long. Trimming removed 5 bases from V and 0 bases from J, with 4 bases in between. CDR1 is DFQATT, CDR2 SNEGSKA, per germline (reference sequence). Here the CDR3 DNA reads TGCAGTGCTCATTTGAACACTGAAGCTTTCTTT. It yields the protein CSAHLNTEAFF.

V is TRBV24-1 and J is TRBJ2-5; 8 bases fit TRBD1. The CDR3 is 14 residues long. The germline CDR1 and CDR2 sequences are KGHDR and SFDVKD. V was pared by 4 bases and J by 8 bases, with 8 bases of the junction left unmatched. The CDR3 spells CATSDRGRGDTQYF. CDR3 nucleotides: TGTGCCACCAGTGACAGGGGGCGCGGGGACACCCAGTACTTC.

This clonotype was detected many times. The chain carries TRBV5-1 and TRBJ2-7; 11 bases line up with TRBD2. This CDR3 spans 16 amino acids. V dropped 3 bases and J dropped 3; count of bases not matched to a gene: 8. Germline V lookup: CDR1 SGHRS, CDR2 YFSETQ. The CDR3 loop is CASSWAGTSGNYEQYF. CDR3 nucleotide sequence: TGCGCCAGCAGCTGGGCCGGGACTAGCGGAAACTACGAGCAGTACTTC.

This clonotype was seen many times. The J gene is TRBJ2-7, the V gene TRBV28; weak D call: TRBD2 (6 bases). CDR3 length equals 13 residues. Germline V gene sequence: CDR1 MDHEN, CDR2 SYDVKM. The germline V and J ends were trimmed by 4 bases and 3 bases, with 10 bases remaining between them. CDR3 sequence reads: CASSSTSYYEQYF. The CDR3 DNA follows: TGTGCCAGCAGTTCGACTAGTTACTACGAGCAGTACTTC.

J is TRBJ1-2 and V is TRBV3-1; D perhaps matches TRBD1 (5 bases). The V end was cut by 0 bases, the J end by 8 bases, with 13 bases between. This CDR3 contains 14 residues. Germline CDR1 reads LGHDT; CDR2 reads YNNKEL (reference sequence). The CDR3 nucleotides read TGTGCCAGCAGCCAAGATTCGGGGGTTTCCGGCTACACCTTC. Translating it yields CASSQDSGVSGYTF.

The sample holds many counts of this clonotype. The chain joins TRBV29-1 to TRBJ1-2, with 7 bases lining up with TRBD1. Losses at the gene ends were 7 bases for V and 6 bases for J; bases not matched to a gene: 5. CDR1 and CDR2 from the germline V gene are SQVTM and ANQGSEA. The CDR3 spans 11 residues. The CDR3: CSAWGQHGYTF. The CDR3 bases are TGCAGCGCCTGGGGACAGCATGGCTACACCTTC.